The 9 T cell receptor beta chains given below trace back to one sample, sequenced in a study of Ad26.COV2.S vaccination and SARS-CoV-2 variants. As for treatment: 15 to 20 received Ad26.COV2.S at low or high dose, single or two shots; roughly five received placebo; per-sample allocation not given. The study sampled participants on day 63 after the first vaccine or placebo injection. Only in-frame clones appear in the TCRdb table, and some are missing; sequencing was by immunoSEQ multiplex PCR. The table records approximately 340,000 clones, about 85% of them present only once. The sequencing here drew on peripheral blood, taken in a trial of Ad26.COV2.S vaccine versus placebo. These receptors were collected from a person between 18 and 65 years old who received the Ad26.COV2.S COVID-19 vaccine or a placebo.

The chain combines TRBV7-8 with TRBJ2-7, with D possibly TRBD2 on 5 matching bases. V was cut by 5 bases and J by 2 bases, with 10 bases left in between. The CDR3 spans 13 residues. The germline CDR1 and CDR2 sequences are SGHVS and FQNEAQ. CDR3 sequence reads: CASSRDPAYEQYF. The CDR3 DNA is TGTGCCAGCAGCCGGGATCCCGCCTACGAGCAGTACTTC.

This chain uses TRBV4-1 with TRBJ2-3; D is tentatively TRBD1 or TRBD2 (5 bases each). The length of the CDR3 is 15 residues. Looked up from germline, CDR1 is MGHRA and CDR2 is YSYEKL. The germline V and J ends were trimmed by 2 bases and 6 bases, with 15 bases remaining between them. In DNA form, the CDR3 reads TGCGCCAGCAGCCAAACGAGGGGCGGGTTGGATACGCAGTATTTT. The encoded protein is CASSQTRGGLDTQYF.

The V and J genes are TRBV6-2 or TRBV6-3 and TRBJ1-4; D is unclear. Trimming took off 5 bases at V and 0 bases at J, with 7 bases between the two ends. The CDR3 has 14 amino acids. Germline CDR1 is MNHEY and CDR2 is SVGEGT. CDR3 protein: CASSIMPTNEKLFF. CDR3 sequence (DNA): TGTGCCAGCAGTATAATGCCAACTAATGAAAAACTGTTTTTT.

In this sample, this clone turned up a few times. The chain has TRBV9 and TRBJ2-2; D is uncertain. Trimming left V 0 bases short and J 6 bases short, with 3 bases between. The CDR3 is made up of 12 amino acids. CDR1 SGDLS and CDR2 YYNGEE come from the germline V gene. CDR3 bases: TGTGCCAGCAGCGTAGCCTCCGGGGAGCTGTTTTTT. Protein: CASSVASGELFF.

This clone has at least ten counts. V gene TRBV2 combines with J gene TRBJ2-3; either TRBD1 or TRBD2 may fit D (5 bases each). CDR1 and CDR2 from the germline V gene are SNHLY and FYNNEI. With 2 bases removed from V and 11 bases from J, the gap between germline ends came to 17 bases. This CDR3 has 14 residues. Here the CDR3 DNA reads TGTGCCAGCAGTGAAATCCAGCGATGGGACGGGCAGTATTTT. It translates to CASSEIQRWDGQYF.

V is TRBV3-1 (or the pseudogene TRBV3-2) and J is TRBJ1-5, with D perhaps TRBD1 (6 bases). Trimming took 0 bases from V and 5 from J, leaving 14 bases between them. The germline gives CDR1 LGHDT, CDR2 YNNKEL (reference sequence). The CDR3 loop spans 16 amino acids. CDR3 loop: CASSQEGGPLDQPQHF. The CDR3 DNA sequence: TGTGCCAGCAGCCAAGAGGGGGGGCCTTTAGATCAGCCCCAGCATTTT.

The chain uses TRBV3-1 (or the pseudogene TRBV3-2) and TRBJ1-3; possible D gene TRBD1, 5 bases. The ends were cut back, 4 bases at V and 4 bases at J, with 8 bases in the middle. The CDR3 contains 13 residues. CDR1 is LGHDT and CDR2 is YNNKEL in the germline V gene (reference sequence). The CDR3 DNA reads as TGTGCCAGCAGCCCGGGGCGGGGAAACACCATATATTTT. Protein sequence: CASSPGRGNTIYF.

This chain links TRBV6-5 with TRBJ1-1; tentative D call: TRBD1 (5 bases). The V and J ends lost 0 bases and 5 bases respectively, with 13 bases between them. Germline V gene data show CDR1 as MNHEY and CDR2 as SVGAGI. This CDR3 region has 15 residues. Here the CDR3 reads CASSYSNWGVTEAFF. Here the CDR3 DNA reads TGTGCCAGCAGTTACTCGAATTGGGGGGTGACTGAAGCTTTCTTT.

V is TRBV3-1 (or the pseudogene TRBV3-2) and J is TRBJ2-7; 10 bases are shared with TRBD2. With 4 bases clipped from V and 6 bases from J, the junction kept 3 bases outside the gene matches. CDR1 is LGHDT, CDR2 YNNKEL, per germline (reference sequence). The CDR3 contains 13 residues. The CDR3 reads CASSPSGSSEQYF. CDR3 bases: TGTGCCAGCAGCCCTAGCGGGAGTTCCGAGCAGTACTTC.